This TCR beta chain was captured by sequencing in a study of CD8 T cells in ankylosing spondylitis. The germline V gene has CDR1 DFQATT and CDR2 SNEGSKA (reference sequence). The CDR3 covers 15 residues. The V gene lost 6 bases and the J gene lost 4 bases, with 20 bases spanning the gap. The study, taken as a whole, reports: There was a TCR beta motif, made of fewer than 10 highly homologous variants, that appeared characteristic of ankylosing spondylitis blood. Reportedly, disease-linked clones are significantly enriched in ankylosing spondylitis patients' matched synovial fluid. In peripheral blood, disease-linked CD8+ clones occurred at relatively low frequencies.

A remark on this clonotype: Its antigen is not known.

MiXCR, applied by TCRdb to the 5' RACE reads, yields one record per CDR3 protein. The sample yields just under 550,000 distinct CDR3 sequences, roughly 13% seen once. The source material was blood, either unsorted or a sorted T cell fraction (not recorded which). The receptor was isolated from a male donor with ankylosing spondylitis. The chain joins TRBV20-1 to TRBJ2-3; tentatively, D is TRBD1 or TRBD2 (5 bases each). CDR3 bases: TGCAGTGCCCGGGGACCGACGGATTTCCCAGATACGCAGTATTTT. This gives the protein CSARGPTDFPDTQYF.